Shown below are 28 T cell receptor beta chains from a single sample sequenced in a study of metastatic and nonmetastatic thyroid tumors. Before thyroid surgery, none of the patients had received any treatment. TCRdb used MiXCR to call clones anew from the PCR reads. The sample includes approximately 15,000 clones, roughly 24% seen only once; the top ten take approximately 8%. Source material: tumor tissue. The receptors come from a female donor with papillary thyroid cancer or a benign thyroid nodule (not recorded which). Some clones in this sample may be carry-over from other donors' samples.

Of note for this clone: Compared with germline, one end of the junction differs, possibly owing to a read error. The J gene is TRBJ2-1, the V gene TRBV7-9; D is undetermined. Germline CDR1 is SEHNR and CDR2 is FQNEAQ (reference sequence). The CDR3 is made up of 13 amino acids. The CDR3 loop reads CASTIESYSEQFF. In DNA form, the CDR3 reads TGTGCCAGCACCATAGAGAGTTACAGTGAGCAGTTCTTC.

The CDR3 DNA is TGCGCCAGCAGCTTGGGTCACCGGGACCCCCGAGCAGATACGCAGTATTTT. Its translation: CASSLGHRDPRADTQYF. This chain joins TRBV5-1 and TRBJ2-3; D may correspond to TRBD1 or TRBD2 (5 bases each). Trimming took off 0 bases at V and 4 bases at J, with 18 bases between the two ends. This CDR3 spans 17 amino acids. In germline, CDR1 is SGHRS, CDR2 YFSETQ.

This rearrangement joins TRBV20-1 to TRBJ2-3; 8 nucleotides align to TRBD1. The germline V gene encodes CDR1 DFQATT and CDR2 SNEGSKA (reference sequence). V dropped 6 bases and J dropped 4; count of bases not matched to a gene: 9. The CDR3 spans 14 residues. In DNA, the CDR3 is TGCAGTGCGGCTGACAGGGGAGGATCAGATACGCAGTATTTT. Its translation: CSAADRGGSDTQYF.

This clone was seen repeatedly, ten times or more. The chain employs TRBV6-5 and TRBJ1-5, with D hard to call. Germline lookup yields CDR1 MNHEY and CDR2 SVGAGI. The V and J ends lost 2 bases and 6 bases respectively, with 14 bases between them. The CDR3 spans 15 residues. The CDR3 region is CASSYPSGRGQPQHF. As DNA, the CDR3 is TGTGCCAGCAGTTACCCGTCCGGGCGGGGTCAGCCCCAGCATTTT.

By its share, this clone is medium-sized. In the same sample, other DNA sequences code for this CDR3. The gene calls are TRBV2 and TRBJ2-3; 8 bases fit TRBD2. This CDR3 comprises 15 residues. Germline V CDR1 and CDR2: SNHLY, FYNNEI. V shed 6 bases and J 0 bases; nucleotides not matched to a gene: 5. CDR3 nucleotides: TGTGCCAGCAGAGGACTAGCCGTAAGCACAGATACGCAGTATTTT. The encoded protein is CASRGLAVSTDTQYF. Looking up the rest from reference TRBV2 and TRBJ2-3 gives the full variable domain: EPEVTQTPSHQVTQMGQEVILRCVPISNHLYFYWYRQILGQKVEFLVSFYNNEISEKSEIFDDQFSVERPDGSNFTLKIRSTKLEDSAMYFCASRGLAVSTDTQYFGPGTRLTVL.

About this clone itself: This CDR3 fails to terminate in the conserved phenylalanine or tryptophan, so it likely reflects a read error. The V and J genes are TRBV20-1 and TRBJ1-1; no definite D call. The CDR3 has 13 amino acids. In germline, CDR1 is DFQATT, CDR2 SNEGSKA (reference sequence). Trimming shortened V by 6 bases and J by 4 bases, and 15 bases separated the two germline ends. The CDR3 nucleotides read TGCAGTGCCCTTCGGCGTTCGGGCACTGAAGCTTTCTCT. Translating it yields CSALRRSGTEAFS.

The V call is TRBV7-2, the J call TRBJ2-7, with a possible D match to TRBD2 (5 bases). Looked up from germline, CDR1 is SGHTA and CDR2 is FQGNSA. The ends were cut back, 6 bases at V and 1 base at J, with 13 bases in the middle. There are 14 residues in the CDR3. The CDR3 nucleotides read TGTGCCAGCAGGCCCAGTGGCGGGTCCTACGAGCAGTACTTC. Its translation is CASRPSGGSYEQYF.

This clone has more than one count but fewer than ten. The rearrangement joins TRBV6-1 to TRBJ2-3; D gene unclear. The CDR3 is made up of 15 amino acids. Germline CDR1 and CDR2: MNHNS and SASEGT. Trimming left V 8 bases short and J 0 bases short, with 15 bases between. Here the CDR3 reads CASGPSGSSTDTQYF. In nucleotides, the CDR3 is TGTGCCAGCGGACCGAGTGGTTCTAGCACAGATACGCAGTATTTT.

The gene calls are TRBV20-1 and TRBJ2-7; 8 bases are shared with TRBD1. The CDR3 has 15 residues. Germline V lookup: CDR1 DFQATT, CDR2 SNEGSKA (reference sequence). With 6 bases clipped from V and 0 bases from J, the junction kept 10 bases outside the gene matches. The DNA of the CDR3 is TGCAGTGCAAACCCGGGACAGGTAACCTCCTACGAGCAGTACTTC. Its translation is CSANPGQVTSYEQYF.

This clone was recorded at least ten times. The gene calls are TRBV20-1 and TRBJ2-1, with D unresolved. Trimming took off 5 bases at V and 5 bases at J, with 10 bases between the two ends. Germline values: CDR1 DFQATT, CDR2 SNEGSKA (reference sequence). CDR3 length: 12 residues. DNA of the CDR3: TGCAGTGCTTCCGACTGGGACAATGAGCAGTTCTTC. As protein: CSASDWDNEQFF.

This clone was observed many times. The CDR3 DNA follows: TGCAGTGCTAGATCCGGGCGGGAGGGTCCAGATACGCAGTATTTT. Translation gives CSARSGREGPDTQYF. The V call is TRBV20-1, the J call TRBJ2-3, with 9 bases lining up with TRBD2. The CDR3 sequence is 15 residues long. J lost 4 bases, V lost 2 bases, and 7 bases had no gene match. The germline V gene has CDR1 DFQATT and CDR2 SNEGSKA (reference sequence).

This clone occurred many times. The same CDR3 arises from other DNA sequences in this sample as well. The chain couples TRBV4-3 to TRBJ1-6; unclear D gene. The V gene lost 0 bases and the J gene lost 10 bases, with 7 bases spanning the gap. CDR1 and CDR2 from the germline V gene are LGHNA and YSLEER. This CDR3 region has 13 residues. The DNA for the CDR3 is TGCGCCAGCAGCCAAGAATTCCCGTCACCCCTCCACTTT. Translated: CASSQEFPSPLHF.

This clone was counted at least ten times. A much larger clonotype is one base distant, so this may be a read error. CDR3 amino acids: CTSSLGPGTEAFF. For the CDR3, the DNA is TGTACCAGCAGCTTAGGTCCCGGTACTGAAGCTTTCTTT. This rearrangement joins TRBV12-3 or TRBV12-4 to TRBJ1-1; D is uncertain. The CDR3 sequence is 13 residues long.

The chain is built from TRBV11-2 and TRBJ2-4; TRBD1 matches at 8 bases. The germline V gene encodes CDR1 SGHAT and CDR2 FQNNGV. V was clipped by 9 bases and J by 8 bases; unmatched bases: 15. The CDR3 runs 15 residues. This CDR3 reads CASSIATGQGDIQYF. The CDR3, as DNA: TGTGCCAGTAGTATAGCCACTGGACAGGGTGACATTCAGTACTTC.

This clone came up many times. V usage is TRBV9 and J usage is TRBJ2-1; TRBD2 is a possible D gene (5 bases). From germline, CDR1 is SGDLS and CDR2 YYNGEE. There are 16 residues in the CDR3. Trimming left V 5 bases short and J 8 bases short, with 23 bases between. CDR3 residues: CASSGPKGALWDEQFF. CDR3 DNA: TGTGCCAGCAGTGGACCGAAGGGAGCCCTTTGGGATGAGCAGTTCTTC.

Ten or more counts support this clone. This chain links TRBV19 with TRBJ2-3; 11 nucleotides align to TRBD2. There are 17 residues in the CDR3. Germline CDR1 and CDR2: LNHDA and SQIVND (reference sequence). Trimming at V came to 6 bases and at J to 0 bases, leaving 8 bases not matched to a gene. CDR3 coding DNA: TGTGCCAGTAGCGGACTAGCGGGCCAACCAAGCACAGATACGCAGTATTTT. The encoded protein is CASSGLAGQPSTDTQYF.

This clone has a count of ten or more. A much larger clone is a single base away; this may be a read error. Because the CDR3 is missing its conserved closing phenylalanine or tryptophan, this is likely a read error. This chain uses TRBV12-3 or TRBV12-4 with TRBJ1-2; 7 bases map to TRBD1. V shed 10 bases, J shed 3 bases, and the junction held 8 bases outside the gene matches. The CDR3 contains 13 residues. The CDR3 DNA reads TGTGCCATCCGTAGACAGGGAGACTATGGCTACACCCTC. It yields the protein CAIRRQGDYGYTL.

Turning to this clone: The missing conserved phenylalanine or tryptophan at the end of this CDR3 makes a read error likely. The chain is built from TRBV5-4 and TRBJ2-2, with D tentatively TRBD1 (5 bases). CDR3 length: 13 amino acids. Per germline, CDR1 SGHNT and CDR2 YYREEE (reference sequence). V was cut by 6 bases and J by 9 bases, with 15 bases left in between. CDR3 loop: CASILAGYRELFL. The CDR3 DNA sequence: TGTGCCAGCATCTTAGCAGGGTACCGGGAGCTGTTTCTT.

The gene calls are TRBV11-2 and TRBJ2-2, with D possibly being TRBD1 or TRBD2 (5 bases each). The V and J ends lost 1 base and 2 bases respectively, with 11 bases between them. Germline values: CDR1 SGHAT, CDR2 FQNNGV. This CDR3 comprises 16 residues. As DNA, the CDR3 is TGTGCCAGCAGCTTAGGGGGACGGTGCAACACCGGGGAGCTGTTTTTT. This sequence encodes CASSLGGRCNTGELFF.

The chain couples TRBV18 to TRBJ2-7, with D perhaps matching TRBD2 (6 bases). CDR3 length equals 17 residues. Per germline, CDR1 KGHSH and CDR2 LQKENI. V lost 3 bases to trimming and J lost 2 bases, with 20 bases between them. CDR3 bases: TGTGCCAGCTCACCGCCGGGACTTTCAACTAACCCCTACGAGCAGTACGTC. It codes for CASSPPGLSTNPYEQYV.

This clone was counted at least ten times. The chain uses TRBV28 and TRBJ1-2; D remains ambiguous. V was clipped by 5 bases and J by 4 bases, with 17 bases between them. Germline loops: CDR1 MDHEN, CDR2 SYDVKM. The length of the CDR3 is 15 residues. CDR3 nucleotides: TGTGCCAGCAGTACCTATCCGACAACTTCCTATGGCTACACCTTC. It is translated as CASSTYPTTSYGYTF.

This clone occurred many times. The chain is built from TRBV20-1 and TRBJ2-1, with 14 bases lining up with TRBD2. This CDR3 contains 15 residues. V trimming: 7 bases; J trimming: 4 bases; junction bases outside the gene matches: 6. In germline, CDR1 is DFQATT, CDR2 SNEGSKA (reference sequence). CDR3 sequence (DNA): TGCAGTGGACTAGCGGGAGGGCCTAAATACAATGAGCAGTTCTTC. Its protein is CSGLAGGPKYNEQFF.

This chain links TRBV20-1 with TRBJ2-7; D is perhaps TRBD2 (5 bases). Germline-derived CDR1 and CDR2 are DFQATT and SNEGSKA (reference sequence). Trimming took 0 bases from V and 4 from J, leaving 16 bases between them. The CDR3 contains 15 residues. The CDR3 region has the DNA TGCAGTGCTAGAGATCGGTCAGCTAAGCGGTACGAGCAGTACTTC. Amino acids: CSARDRSAKRYEQYF.

The chain combines TRBV15 with TRBJ2-3; D gene uncertain. There are 12 residues in the CDR3. Germline-derived CDR1 and CDR2 are LNHNV and YYDKDF (reference sequence). Trimming removed 4 bases at V and 3 bases at J, with 5 bases between. For the CDR3, the DNA is TGTGCCACCAGCATAGAAACAGATACGCAGTATTTT. As protein: CATSIETDTQYF.

This sequence joins TRBV6-1 and TRBJ2-7; 8 bases map to TRBD2. With V trimmed by 5 bases and J by 0 bases, 6 bases remained unmatched. The CDR3 extends over 15 amino acids. CDR1 MNHNS and CDR2 SASEGT come from the germline V gene. The CDR3 nucleotides read TGTGCCAGCAGTATAGGACTAGCCCTCTCCTACGAGCAGTACTTC. This gives the protein CASSIGLALSYEQYF.

This chain links TRBV20-1 with TRBJ1-2; D possibly corresponds to TRBD1 (5 bases). CDR1 DFQATT and CDR2 SNEGSKA come from the germline V gene (reference sequence). V was pared by 1 base and J by 8 bases, with 20 bases between. This CDR3 has 15 residues. The DNA for the CDR3 is TGCAGTGCTAGAGCCGGGCCAAACTTCCAGGGAGGCTACACCTTC. Its translation: CSARAGPNFQGGYTF.

The chain is built from TRBV11-1 and TRBJ2-7; 11 positions agree with TRBD1. After removal of 3 bases from V and 0 bases from J, the junction contained 10 bases not matched to a gene. Germline CDR1 reads SGHAT; CDR2 reads FQDESV (reference sequence). The CDR3 contains 18 residues. The CDR3 protein is CASSFLGTGGRRSYEQYF. The CDR3 region has the DNA TGTGCCAGCAGCTTCCTCGGGACAGGGGGACGCCGCTCCTACGAGCAGTACTTC.

In DNA form, the CDR3 reads TGTGCCAGTAGTATTTCAGGGCTGGGCACCGGGGAGCTGTTTTTT. It codes for CASSISGLGTGELFF. This sequence joins TRBV19 and TRBJ2-2; weak D call: TRBD1 (5 bases). This CDR3 region has 15 residues. Trimming left V 3 bases short and J 4 bases short, with 12 bases between. The V gene's germline CDR1 is LNHDA and CDR2 SQIVND (reference sequence).